This T cell receptor (beta chain) was sequenced during a study of T cell repertoires in cytomegalovirus infection (dated by TCRdb to the late 2010s). At the level of the whole study: The peptide stimulations were aimed at well-studied HLA-B-restricted epitopes as well as recently identified HLA-C-restricted CMV epitopes, whose presentation resists viral immunomodulation. The HLA type of each donor mattered for the analysis, because public TCR beta signatures pointed to carriage of CMV infection along with the matching HLA type.

Measured from the cysteine to the phenylalanine, the CDR3 is 14 residues long. Kept here is only the CDR3 DNA, which spans 42 bases and is read in frame from base 1. CDR1 MNHEY and CDR2 SVGEGT were looked up in the germline V gene. V gives up 10 bases and J gives up 1 base, and the segment between their germline ends measures 16 bases. The full study reports these points: Carriers of CMV infection plus the relevant HLA type were discriminated by the cumulative frequency of public TCR beta family members in the study cohort and in an independent roughly 400-donor cohort. The ex vivo response was dominated by HLA-C-restricted CMV-specific TCR beta clonotypes, which also provided the single most frequent clonotype in two of eight donors.

Data came from an Illumina HiSeq 1500. TCRdb took the public reads, trimmed them with fastp at Q25, ran MiXCR for clone calling and kept in-frame beta chains. Identical CDR3 protein sequences are pooled into one entry, listed with their most common genes and DNA. The sample table holds some 700,000 distinct CDR3 sequences, of which around a third were seen once. The ten biggest clones cover roughly 18% of the sample. What this sample's treatment or condition label stands for: in vitro stimulation with specific CMV peptide epitopes to enrich CMV-specific T cells. Turning to this clonotype: The clone's antigen remains unknown. The record has no base qualities; no much larger clone is one base away.

Sample: cultured PBMCs, taken from culture after CMV antigen stimulation. The chain is encoded by TRBV6-2 or TRBV6-3 joined to TRBJ1-1; matching of 5 bases hints at TRBD1 as the D gene. This clonotype originated in a human donor in good health (CMV status not recorded). Some clones in this sample may be carry-over from other donors' samples. The bases read TGTGCCACCAAGCGGGACGGAACGAACACTGAAGCTTTCTTT. It encodes CATKRDGTNTEAFF.